Here is one TCR beta chain with its context. Profiling relied on immunoSEQ multiplex PCR, and the TCRdb table lists in-frame clones only, not all of them. This table has over 90,000 clones, nearly 90% appearing once. The data were taken from a study of blood T cell repertoires in COVID-19. CDR1 and CDR2 (germline): SGHRS, YFSETQ. The ends lost 2 bases at V and 4 bases at J; junction bases unmatched: 4. This CDR3 has 15 amino acids. J is TRBJ2-2 and V is TRBV5-1; TRBD1 matches 8 bases. The TCR comes from a middle-aged man with active COVID-19. Sequenced: peripheral blood. CDR3 in DNA: TGCGCCAGCAGCTTAGACAGGGGTGGCACCGGGGAGCTGTTTTTT. Its translation: CASSLDRGGTGELFF.